The rows below give T cell receptor beta chains drawn from one sample of a study of beta chain features in type 1 diabetes. The repertoire was sequenced with immunoSEQ multiplex PCR; TCRdb's copy has only in-frame clones and lacks some. Counted here are around 710,000 clones, over 10% occurring once; the ten biggest clones make up 0.09% to 0.15%. Sample: naive CD4+ T cells from blood. These TCRs come from a man aged 30 to 45 with type 1 diabetes. Both conserved end residues are part of each CDR3. The D gene is left open where the match is weak. Rows give clone size only sometimes, using once, few, many, or a class for an expanded clone.

j_call	d_call	v_call	clone_size	cdr3_aa	cdr3_nt
TRBJ2-3	TRBD2	TRBV28	few	CATSGGPLYTQYF	TGTGCCACCAGCGGGGGGCCCTTATATACGCAGTATTTT
TRBJ2-1	-	TRBV19	-	CASSIRRGDGQFF	TGTGCCAGTAGTATAAGAAGGGGAGATGGGCAGTTCTTC
TRBJ2-5	-	TRBV5-1	few	CASSLGQLLETQYF	TGCGCCAGCAGCTTGGGACAGCTGTTAGAGACCCAGTACTTC
TRBJ2-4	TRBD1	TRBV6-1	few	CASSSPGQENIQYF	TGTGCCAGCAGTAGTCCGGGACAGGAAAACATTCAGTACTTC
TRBJ2-3	-	TRBV11-3	-	CASSLGVQESTDTQYF	TGTGCCAGCAGCTTAGGAGTGCAGGAGAGCACAGATACGCAGTATTTT
TRBJ1-6	TRBD1	TRBV6-5	few	CASSYSGQGNSPLHF	TGTGCCAGCAGTTACTCGGGACAGGGGAATTCACCCCTCCACTTT
TRBJ1-4	-	TRBV27	-	CASSFVGSEKLFF	TGTGCCAGCAGTTTCGTAGGGAGCGAAAAACTGTTTTTT
TRBJ1-2	-	TRBV6-5	-	CASSLQESFPHGYTF	TGTGCCAGCAGTTTACAGGAGTCGTTTCCCCATGGCTACACCTTC
TRBJ1-5	-	TRBV28	-	CASATGGGNQPQHF	TGTGCCAGCGCCACTGGGGGCGGTAATCAGCCCCAGCATTTT
TRBJ1-6	TRBD1	TRBV7-2	few	CASSLDRGQSPLHF	TGTGCCAGCAGCCTGGACAGGGGGCAATCACCCCTCCACTTT
TRBJ1-4	-	TRBV4-2	few	CASSQEYAGEKLFF	TGTGCCAGCAGCCAAGAGTATGCGGGGGAAAAACTGTTTTTT
TRBJ1-4	-	TRBV25-1	few	CASSDSTAGGEKLFF	TGTGCCAGCAGTGACTCGACGGCAGGTGGTGAAAAACTGTTTTTT
TRBJ2-2	-	TRBV6-5	few	CASSYSSTGTGELFF	TGTGCCAGCAGTTACTCGAGCACGGGGACCGGGGAGCTGTTTTTT
TRBJ1-5	-	TRBV7-8	-	CASSLTRAYNQPQHF	TGTGCCAGCAGCTTAACCAGAGCGTACAATCAGCCCCAGCATTTT
TRBJ1-2	TRBD1	TRBV4-3	few	CASRKDRGPANYGYTF	TGCGCCAGCAGAAAGGACAGGGGACCTGCTAACTATGGCTACACCTTC
TRBJ2-7	-	TRBV9	few	CASSVGTKYYEQYF	TGTGCCAGCAGCGTAGGGACAAAATACTACGAGCAGTACTTC
TRBJ1-5	TRBD1	TRBV5-8	-	CASSFPGGNQPQHF	TGTGCCAGCAGCTTTCCAGGGGGAAATCAGCCCCAGCATTTT
TRBJ2-2	-	TRBV2	-	CASTRSYTGELFF	TGTGCCAGCACCAGGTCATACACCGGGGAGCTGTTTTTT
TRBJ2-5	-	TRBV5-4	-	CASSLAGALQETQYF	TGTGCCAGCAGCTTGGCCGGGGCCTTACAAGAGACCCAGTACTTC
TRBJ2-5	TRBD1	TRBV4-1	-	CASSLRDRGYQETQYF	TGCGCCAGCAGCCTCCGGGACAGGGGGTACCAAGAGACCCAGTACTTC
TRBJ2-1	-	TRBV6-5	few	CASSERRDYNEQFF	TGTGCCAGCAGCGAAAGGCGCGATTACAATGAGCAGTTCTTC
TRBJ1-4	TRBD1	TRBV5-6	-	CASSLGQGLNEKLFF	TGTGCCAGCAGCTTGGGACAGGGACTTAATGAAAAACTGTTTTTT
TRBJ2-1	-	TRBV2	few	CASSVDSYNEQFF	TGTGCCAGCAGTGTGGACAGCTACAATGAGCAGTTCTTC
TRBJ1-6	TRBD1	TRBV7-2	few	CASSLAGGLSSPLHF	TGTGCCAGCAGCTTAGCAGGGGGCCTGAGTTCACCCCTCCACTTT
TRBJ2-5	-	TRBV25-1	-	CASSGYREHQETQYF	TGTGCCAGCAGTGGATACAGGGAACACCAAGAGACCCAGTACTTC
TRBJ2-3	TRBD2	TRBV19	-	CASSVAGPPDTQYF	TGTGCCAGTAGTGTAGCGGGGCCCCCAGATACGCAGTATTTT
TRBJ1-1	-	TRBV25-1	-	CASSDEGGNTEAFF	TGTGCCAGCAGTGATGAAGGGGGTAACACTGAAGCTTTCTTT
TRBJ2-7	TRBD2	TRBV5-6	-	CASSFWGLAGYEQYF	TGTGCCAGCAGCTTCTGGGGACTAGCGGGCTACGAGCAGTACTTC
TRBJ2-5	-	TRBV7-3	-	CASSPGQRGTQYF	TGTGCCAGCAGCCCCGGACAGCGGGGGACCCAGTACTTC
TRBJ1-5	TRBD1	TRBV18	-	CASSPRQGSSNQPQHF	TGTGCCAGCTCACCCAGACAGGGGTCTAGCAATCAGCCCCAGCATTTT
TRBJ2-3	-	TRBV30	-	CAWRTVLHRGTQYF	TGTGCCTGGAGGACCGTCCTCCACAGAGGTACGCAGTATTTT
TRBJ2-5	-	TRBV6-5	-	CASYDRTSVETQYF	TGTGCCTCCTACGACAGGACGAGTGTGGAGACCCAGTACTTC
TRBJ2-3	-	TRBV6-1	-	CASSGISSNVHTDTQYF	TGTGCCAGCAGTGGAATATCCTCAAACGTTCACACAGATACGCAGTATTTT
TRBJ2-2	-	TRBV18	-	CASSPQASATGELFF	TGTGCCAGCTCACCGCAGGCATCGGCTACCGGGGAGCTGTTTTTT
TRBJ2-1	-	TRBV27	few	CASRQTGSEDEQFF	TGTGCCAGCAGACAAACGGGAAGCGAGGATGAGCAGTTCTTC
TRBJ2-3	-	TRBV7-2	-	CASSLGPGTDTQYF	TGTGCCAGCAGCTTGGGGCCGGGCACAGATACGCAGTATTTT
TRBJ2-7	-	TRBV10-3	few	CATRTALYEQYF	TGTGCCACCCGGACAGCCCTTTACGAGCAGTACTTC
TRBJ2-6	-	TRBV6-1	few	CAGMSSGANVLTF	TGTGCCGGCATGAGCTCTGGGGCCAACGTCCTGACTTTC
TRBJ1-2	-	TRBV5-4	-	CASSQGPEKNYGYTF	TGTGCCAGCAGCCAGGGCCCGGAGAAGAACTATGGCTACACCTTC
TRBJ2-2	-	TRBV30	few	CAWSLNTGELFF	TGTGCCTGGAGCTTGAACACCGGGGAGCTGTTTTTT
TRBJ1-2	-	TRBV2	-	CASGWLDGSPGYTF	TGTGCCAGCGGGTGGCTCGACGGGAGTCCCGGCTACACCTTC
TRBJ2-3	-	TRBV7-3	few	CASSYGPSSGTDTQYF	TGTGCCAGCAGCTACGGACCGTCGAGTGGCACAGATACGCAGTATTTT
TRBJ2-7	-	TRBV6-1	-	CASSSRGGRSYEQYF	TGTGCCAGCAGCAGCAGGGGAGGGAGGTCCTACGAGCAGTACTTC
TRBJ1-5	-	TRBV29-1	-	CSVTPPEPQHF	TGCAGCGTAACCCCTCCGGAGCCCCAGCATTTT
TRBJ1-2	TRBD1	TRBV29-1	-	CSVEPTGGAGYGYTF	TGCAGCGTTGAGCCCACAGGGGGCGCAGGTTATGGCTACACCTTC
TRBJ1-4	-	TRBV27	-	CASRGFGEKLFF	TGTGCCAGCAGGGGTTTTGGTGAAAAACTGTTTTTT
TRBJ1-5	-	TRBV18	-	CASSLRDGAWPQHF	TGTGCCAGCTCACTCCGGGACGGAGCGTGGCCCCAGCATTTT
TRBJ2-2	TRBD1	TRBV5-1	few	CASSSGQGPILYTGELFF	TGCGCCAGCAGCTCGGGACAGGGGCCTATCCTTTACACCGGGGAGCTGTTTTTT
TRBJ2-1	-	TRBV10-3	few	CAISSSAAKEGEQFF	TGTGCCATCAGTTCTTCAGCGGCCAAGGAGGGTGAGCAGTTCTTC